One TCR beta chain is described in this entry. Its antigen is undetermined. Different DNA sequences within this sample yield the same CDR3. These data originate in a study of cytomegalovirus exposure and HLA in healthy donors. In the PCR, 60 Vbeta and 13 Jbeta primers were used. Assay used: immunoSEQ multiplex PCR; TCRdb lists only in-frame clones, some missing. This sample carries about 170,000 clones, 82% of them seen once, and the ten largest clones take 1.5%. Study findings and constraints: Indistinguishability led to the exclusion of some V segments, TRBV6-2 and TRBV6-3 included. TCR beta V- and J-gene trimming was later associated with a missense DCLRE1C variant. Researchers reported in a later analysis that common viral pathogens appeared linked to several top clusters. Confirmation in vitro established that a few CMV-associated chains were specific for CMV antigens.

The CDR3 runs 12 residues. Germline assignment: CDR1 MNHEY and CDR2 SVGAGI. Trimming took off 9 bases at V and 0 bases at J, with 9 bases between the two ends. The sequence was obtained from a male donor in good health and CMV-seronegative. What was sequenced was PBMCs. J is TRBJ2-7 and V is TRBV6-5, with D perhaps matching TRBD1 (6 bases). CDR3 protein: CASRDTSYEQYF. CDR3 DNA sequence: TGTGCCAGTCGGGACACCTCCTACGAGCAGTACTTC.